One and the same sample provided the 16 T cell receptor beta chains below, sequenced in a study of early T cells in non-severe SARS-CoV-2 infection. Using its own MiXCR run on the 5' RACE reads, TCRdb lists one record per CDR3 protein. This repertoire shows under 85,000 distinct CDR3 sequences, 13% to 15% found once; its top ten account for about a tenth. Specimen: whole blood. The source is an adult who was a healthcare worker with PCR-confirmed SARS-CoV-2 infection or an uninfected control (not recorded which).

This sequence joins TRBV5-1 and TRBJ2-1, with TRBD2 matching 9 bases. V shed 0 bases and J 6 bases; nucleotides not matched to a gene: 7. Germline V gene data show CDR1 as SGHRS and CDR2 as YFSETQ. This CDR3 is built from 16 residues. The CDR3, as DNA: TGCGCCAGCAGCTTGGTGGCGGGGGGGCAATTCAATGAGCAGTTCTTC. Translating gives CASSLVAGGQFNEQFF.

Only a few counts were recorded for this clonotype. The chain has TRBV30 and TRBJ2-5; 9 bases line up with TRBD1. CDR1 is GTSNPN and CDR2 is SVGIG in the germline V gene (reference sequence). The length of the CDR3 is 14 residues. The trim removed 0 bases at V and 4 bases at J, leaving 3 bases unmatched. The CDR3 region has the DNA TGTGCCTGGAGTGTGAACAGGGGGCGAGAGACCCAGTACTTC. As protein: CAWSVNRGRETQYF.

The gene calls are TRBV2 and TRBJ2-1; perhaps TRBD2 as D (5 bases). The CDR3 loop spans 14 amino acids. Trimming shortened V by 6 bases and J by 4 bases, and 13 bases separated the two germline ends. The germline CDR1 and CDR2 sequences are SNHLY and FYNNEI. This CDR3 reads CASSPLRGYNEQFF. DNA for the CDR3: TGTGCCAGCAGCCCCCTTAGAGGGTACAATGAGCAGTTCTTC.

The CDR3 reads CASSQDEIGGKFF. The CDR3 region has the DNA TGTGCCAGCAGCCAAGACGAAATAGGTGGAAAGTTCTTC. The chain joins TRBV14 to TRBJ2-1; no clear D. Trimming took 0 bases from V and 14 from J, leaving 14 bases between them. Germline V CDR1 and CDR2: SGHDN, FVKESK. The CDR3 is 13 amino acids.

This clonotype was recorded many times. J is TRBJ1-1 and V is TRBV7-2; a weak D match, TRBD1 (6 bases). The CDR3 spans 14 residues. Trimming removed 0 bases at V and 1 base at J, with 6 bases between. Germline-derived CDR1 and CDR2 are SGHTA and FQGNSA. The CDR3 region has the DNA TGTGCCAGCAGCTTAGCGACAGGGAACACTGAAGCTTTCTTT. Its protein product is CASSLATGNTEAFF.

This chain joins TRBV2 and TRBJ1-1; TRBD1 matches at 7 bases. The CDR3 spans 17 residues. Germline assignment: CDR1 SNHLY and CDR2 FYNNEI. With V trimmed by 8 bases and J by 2 bases, 17 bases remained unmatched. CDR3 in amino acids: CASLGVNPQGGNTEAFF. The CDR3 bases are TGTGCCAGCCTGGGGGTTAACCCTCAGGGGGGCAACACTGAAGCTTTCTTT.

This clonotype appeared many times. The rearrangement uses TRBV12-3 or TRBV12-4 and TRBJ1-5; no definite D call. The V gene lost 5 bases and the J gene lost 7 bases, with 9 bases spanning the gap. There are 12 residues in the CDR3. The CDR3 DNA reads TGTGCCAGCAGTCCAACCCCCCAGCCCCAGCATTTT. This encodes CASSPTPQPQHF.

This clonotype turned up a few times. The CDR3 region has the DNA TGCGCCAGCAGCTTAAAGGGGTCCGAGACCCAGTACTTC. The encoded protein is CASSLKGSETQYF. This chain connects TRBV5-1 to TRBJ2-5; a weak D match, TRBD1 (5 bases). There are 13 residues in the CDR3. Looked up from germline, CDR1 is SGHRS and CDR2 is YFSETQ. The V end was cut by 2 bases, the J end by 5 bases, with 10 bases between. The full variable domain, its missing parts supplied by reference TRBV5-1 and TRBJ2-5, is KAGVTQTPRYLIKTRGQQVTLSCSPISGHRSVSWYQQTPGQGLQFLFEYFSETQRNKGNFPGRFSGRQFSNSRSEMNVSTLELGDSALYLCASSLKGSETQYFGPGTRLLVL.

The chain carries TRBV3-1 and TRBJ2-3; TRBD2 is a possible D gene (6 bases). The germline CDR1 and CDR2 sequences are LGHDT and YNNKEL (reference sequence). Trimming shortened V by 0 bases and J by 5 bases, and 15 bases separated the two germline ends. CDR3 length: 16 amino acids. The CDR3 sequence is CASSQDRGLPGDTQYF. The CDR3 bases are TGTGCCAGCAGCCAAGATCGGGGACTGCCCGGAGATACGCAGTATTTT.

The chain combines TRBV14 with TRBJ2-2; TRBD2 agrees at 9 bases. The germline gives CDR1 SGHDN, CDR2 FVKESK. The CDR3 runs to 20 residues. Trimming at V came to 3 bases and at J to 0 bases, leaving 14 bases not matched to a gene. CDR3 DNA: TGTGCCAGCAGCCACCTGGGCCTGGCTAGCGGGGACCCGAACACCGGGGAGCTGTTTTTT. It translates to CASSHLGLASGDPNTGELFF.

This clonotype was seen only a few times. The chain employs TRBV11-2 and TRBJ2-7; 14 nucleotides align to TRBD2. Germline CDR1 SGHAT, CDR2 FQNNGV. Trimming removed 5 bases from V and 6 bases from J; junction bases left unmatched: 6. The CDR3 extends over 15 amino acids. In DNA, the CDR3 is TGTGCCAGCAGCCCAGTGGGACTAGCGGGGGCCGAGCAGTACTTC. Its protein product is CASSPVGLAGAEQYF.

This clonotype was picked up a small number of times. The chain is built from TRBV7-6 and TRBJ2-1; the match to TRBD2 covers 11 bases. The J segment lost 2 bases and the V segment lost 1 base, leaving 7 bases of the junction unmatched. From germline, CDR1 is SGHVS and CDR2 FNYEAQ. The CDR3 consists of 18 residues. This CDR3 is CASSLGLPGLAAYNEQFF. In DNA, the CDR3 is TGTGCCAGCAGCTTAGGCCTACCGGGACTAGCGGCCTACAATGAGCAGTTCTTC.

This clonotype was seen a few times. V is TRBV2 and J is TRBJ1-6; D is ambiguous. V was clipped by 1 base and J by 7 bases, with 11 bases between them. CDR3 length: 15 residues. The germline CDR1 and CDR2 sequences are SNHLY and FYNNEI. The CDR3 bases are TGTGCCAGCAGTGAAGAACGGGATGGGAATTCACCCCTCCACTTT. It codes for CASSEERDGNSPLHF. Combining the CDR3 with reference TRBV2 and TRBJ1-6 gives the whole variable domain EPEVTQTPSHQVTQMGQEVILRCVPISNHLYFYWYRQILGQKVEFLVSFYNNEISEKSEIFDDQFSVERPDGSNFTLKIRSTKLEDSAMYFCASSEERDGNSPLHFGNGTRLTVT.

The chain's CDR3 is CASSRPNTEAFF. DNA of the CDR3: TGTGCCAGCAGCCGTCCCAACACTGAAGCTTTCTTT. This chain links TRBV28 with TRBJ1-1; D gene unclear. The germline gives CDR1 MDHEN, CDR2 SYDVKM. Trimming took 6 bases from V and 2 from J, leaving 7 bases between them. This CDR3 contains 12 residues.

The chain is built from TRBV25-1 and TRBJ1-4; D is unclear. V was shortened by 0 bases and J by 5 bases, with 10 bases between the two germline ends. This CDR3 comprises 15 residues. CDR1 MGHDK and CDR2 SYGVNS come from the germline V gene. The CDR3 loop is CASSEYRGENEKLFF. The CDR3 DNA follows: TGTGCCAGCAGTGAATATCGCGGGGAAAATGAAAAACTGTTTTTT.

This clonotype occurred many times. The chain couples TRBV7-2 to TRBJ1-5; TRBD1 is a possible D gene (5 bases). The CDR3 is 15 residues long. From germline, CDR1 is SGHTA and CDR2 FQGNSA. Trimming took 1 base from V and 2 from J, leaving 9 bases between them. CDR3 in amino acids: CASSLGGVGNQPQHF. The CDR3, as DNA: TGTGCCAGCAGCTTAGGGGGGGTCGGCAATCAGCCCCAGCATTTT.